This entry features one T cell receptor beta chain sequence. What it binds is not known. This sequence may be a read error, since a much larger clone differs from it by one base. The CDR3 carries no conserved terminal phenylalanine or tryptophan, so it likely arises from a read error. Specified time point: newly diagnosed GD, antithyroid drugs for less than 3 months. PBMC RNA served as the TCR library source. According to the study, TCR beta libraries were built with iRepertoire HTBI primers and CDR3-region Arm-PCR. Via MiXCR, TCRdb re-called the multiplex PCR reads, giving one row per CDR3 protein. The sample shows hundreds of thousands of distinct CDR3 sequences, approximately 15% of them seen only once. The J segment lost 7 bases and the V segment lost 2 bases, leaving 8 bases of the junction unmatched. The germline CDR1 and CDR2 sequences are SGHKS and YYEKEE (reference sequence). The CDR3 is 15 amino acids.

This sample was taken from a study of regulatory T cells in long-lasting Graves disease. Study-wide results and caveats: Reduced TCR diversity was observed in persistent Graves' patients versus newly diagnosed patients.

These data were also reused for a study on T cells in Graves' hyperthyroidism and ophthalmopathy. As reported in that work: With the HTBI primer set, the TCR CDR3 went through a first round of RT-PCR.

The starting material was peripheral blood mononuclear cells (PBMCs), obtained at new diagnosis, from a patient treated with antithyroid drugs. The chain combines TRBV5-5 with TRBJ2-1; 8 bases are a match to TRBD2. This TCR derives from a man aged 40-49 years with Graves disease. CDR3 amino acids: CASSLVSGGGNEQFS. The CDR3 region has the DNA TGTGCCAGCAGCTTAGTAAGCGGGGGAGGAAATGAGCAGTTCTCC.